The 16 T cell receptor beta chains below all came from one sample that was sequenced in a study of T cell clonality in common variable immunodeficiency. Notes on the study in general: Common variable immunodeficiency TCR beta sequences reportedly had fewer deletions and N-nucleotide insertions.

Which antigens these TCRs recognize remains unknown. Profiling relied on immunoSEQ multiplex PCR, and the TCRdb table lists in-frame clones only, not all of them. The repertoire table contains some 8,200 clones. The sample taken for sequencing was peripheral blood mononuclear cells. The source is a human donor with common variable immunodeficiency.

About this clone: The CDR3 end is not reached by the read, which stops 3 residues before it; the germline J gene fills it in. This chain connects TRBV18 to TRBJ1-4; 10 bases are shared with TRBD1. The J segment lost 7 bases and the V segment lost 9 bases, leaving 8 bases of the junction unmatched. From germline, CDR1 is KGHSH and CDR2 LQKENI. This CDR3 is 14 amino acids long. CDR3 DNA, as far as it was read: TGTGCCAGTGGACCGGGACAGGGGACTGAAAAA. It encodes CASGPGQGTEK. The entire CDR3 protein reads CASGPGQGTEKLFF.

Concerning this clone: Compared with germline, one end of the junction differs, possibly owing to a read error. CDR3 DNA (partial): TGTGCTAGCAGCTTAGTCCCGGACACTGAA. Protein sequence: CASSLVPDTE. The complete CDR3 protein is CASSLVPDTEAFF. The J gene is TRBJ1-1, the V gene TRBV7-7, with D unresolved. The read ends 3 residues shy of where the CDR3 ends; the end is completed using the germline J gene. The CDR3 loop spans 13 amino acids. Germline values: CDR1 SSHAT, CDR2 FNYEAQ (reference sequence).

According to its frequency, this clone is medium-sized. Read sequence stops 3 residues before the CDR3 end, and the germline J gene provides the missing end. V is TRBV5-4 and J is TRBJ2-3, with 7 bases identical to TRBD1. The CDR3 runs 15 residues. Germline V gives CDR1 SGHNT, CDR2 YYREEE (reference sequence). J gave up 0 bases and V 3 bases, and 4 bases lay outside the gene matches. The CDR3 DNA, read in part, is TGTGCCAGCAGCTCGGACAGGACTAGCACAGATACG. Amino acids: CASSSDRTSTDT. The entire CDR3 protein is CASSSDRTSTDTQYF.

Comment on this clone: The CDR3 is cut off 3 residues early in the read; its end comes from the germline J gene. The genes are TRBV6-1 and TRBJ2-7, with D maybe TRBD1 (5 bases). In germline, CDR1 is MNHNS, CDR2 SASEGT. This CDR3 has 15 amino acids. The V end lost 1 base, the J end lost 5 bases, and 15 bases lay between the germline ends. The part of the CDR3 DNA that was read is TGTGCCAGCAGTGAAGGATGGGGCGCGGTCCACGAG. Its translation: CASSEGWGAVHE. The whole CDR3 region reads CASSEGWGAVHEQYF.

Concerning this clone: The read terminates 3 residues before the CDR3 end, so the remaining end is supplied by the germline J gene. This sequence joins TRBV2 and TRBJ2-1; D call uncertain. CDR1 and CDR2 (germline): SNHLY, FYNNEI. The CDR3 contains 14 residues. V shed 6 bases and J shed 0 bases, with 9 bases lying between them. The covered CDR3 bases are TGTGCCAGCAGGGTGAATAGCTCCTACAATGAG. Translated, it gives CASRVNSSYNE. The CDR3 in full is CASRVNSSYNEQFF.

In terms of frequency, this clone is medium-sized. The read terminates 3 residues ahead of where the CDR3 ends, so the germline J gene completes it. The chain recombines TRBV19 with TRBJ2-5; weak D call: TRBD1 (8 bases). Trimming left V 1 base short and J 4 bases short, with 13 bases between. Germline loops: CDR1 LNHDA, CDR2 SQIVND (reference sequence). CDR3 length: 15 amino acids. CDR3 bases read: TGTGCCAGTAGTATAGGGACAGGGAGGGGAGAGACC. This translates into CASSIGTGRGET. The CDR3 as a whole reads CASSIGTGRGETQYF.

Note on this clone: Sequencing ends 3 residues short of the CDR3 end; the germline J gene provides the rest. This chain joins TRBV19 and TRBJ1-5; TRBD1 matches 8 bases. The junction had 8 bases not matched to a gene; V was cut back by 3 bases and J by 7 bases. Germline assignment: CDR1 LNHDA and CDR2 SQIVND (reference sequence). The CDR3 is 15 residues long. The sequenced CDR3 bases are TGTGCCAGTAGTATCGGACAGGGAGATAAACAGCCC. Residues: CASSIGQGDKQP. The entire CDR3 is CASSIGQGDKQPQHF.

Judged by frequency, this clone is medium-sized (0.01 to 0.1%). Coverage ceases 3 residues before the CDR3 finishes, and the germline J gene fills in the end. V is TRBV28 and J is TRBJ2-5; 10 bases are shared with TRBD1. Per the germline V gene, CDR1 is MDHEN and CDR2 is SYDVKM. The CDR3 runs 16 residues. V shed 5 bases and J 5 bases; nucleotides not matched to a gene: 11. CDR3 amino acids: CASSPPGTGARETQYF. The sequenced CDR3 bases are TGTGCCAGCAGTCCTCCCGGGACAGGGGCCCGTGAGACC.

Concerning this clone itself: The CDR3 goes on 3 residues after the read ends, and that part is filled in from the germline J gene. V and J are TRBV10-3 and TRBJ2-1, with 9 bases that match TRBD2. The CDR3 totals 15 residues. Losses at the gene ends were 4 bases for V and 6 bases for J; bases not matched to a gene: 7. Germline V CDR1 and CDR2: ENHRY, SYGVKD. The CDR3 sequence is CAISGVSGGSNEQFF. The CDR3 bases that were read are TGTGCCATCAGTGGGGTTAGCGGGGGTAGCAATGAG.

About this clone itself: The read stops 3 residues short of the end of the CDR3; the missing end is completed from the germline J gene. This sequence joins TRBV20-1 and TRBJ1-2; possibly TRBD1 for D (6 bases). This CDR3 has 13 amino acids. V was cut by 0 bases and J by 6 bases, with 11 bases left in between. Germline CDR1 is DFQATT and CDR2 is SNEGSKA (reference sequence). The part of the CDR3 DNA that was read is TGCAGTGCTAGAGATTCAGGGGTGGATGGC. Its translation: CSARDSGVDG. The whole CDR3 region reads CSARDSGVDGYTF.

Details on this clone: The read gets to within 3 residues of the CDR3 end, and the germline J gene fills in the rest. The J gene is TRBJ1-1, the V gene TRBV19; D is ambiguous. CDR1 is LNHDA, CDR2 SQIVND, per germline (reference sequence). V was clipped by 2 bases and J by 1 base, with 5 bases between them. The CDR3 extends over 13 amino acids. The CDR3 spells CASSIRQNTEAFF. CDR3 DNA (partial): TGTGCCAGTAGTATAAGGCAGAACACTGAA.

A remark on this clone: The read ends 3 residues before the CDR3 terminus; that terminus is restored from the germline J gene. The chain joins TRBV18 to TRBJ1-5, with 12 bases aligning to TRBD1. Per germline, CDR1 KGHSH and CDR2 LQKENI. The ends lost 2 bases at V and 6 bases at J; junction bases unmatched: 8. CDR3 size: 17 residues. This CDR3 is CASSPAGTGGFFQPQHF. CDR3 DNA (partial): TGTGCCAGCTCACCAGCCGGGACAGGGGGCTTCTTTCAGCCC.

As to this clone: The read terminates 3 residues before the CDR3 end, so the remaining end is supplied by the germline J gene. The chain uses TRBV29-1 and TRBJ1-5, with D perhaps matching TRBD1 (6 bases). The CDR3 contains 14 residues. Germline loops: CDR1 SQVTM, CDR2 ANQGSEA. V was cut by 5 bases and J by 3 bases, with 14 bases left in between. The CDR3 spells CSVMDSSLNQPQHF. The CDR3 bases that were read are TGCAGCGTTATGGACAGTTCACTCAATCAGCCC.

A word on this clone: Read sequence stops 3 residues before the CDR3 end, and the germline J gene provides the missing end. The chain uses TRBV18 and TRBJ2-5; possible D gene TRBD1, 6 bases. This CDR3 is built from 14 residues. V was trimmed by 5 bases and J by 1 base, leaving 11 bases between them. The germline CDR1 and CDR2 sequences are KGHSH and LQKENI. CDR3 region: CASSSGQGQETQYF. The DNA read from the CDR3 is TGTGCCAGCTCATCGGGACAAGGCCAAGAGACC.

Notes on this clone: Read sequence stops 3 residues before the CDR3 end, and the germline J gene provides the missing end. V is TRBV19 and J is TRBJ2-5, with 11 bases matching TRBD1. The V and J ends lost 9 bases and 0 bases, in that order; junction bases with no gene match: 12. The CDR3 consists of 17 residues. CDR1 and CDR2 from the germline V gene are LNHDA and SQIVND (reference sequence). The chain's CDR3 is CASRPGQGEAYQETQYF. The part of the CDR3 DNA that was read is TGTGCCAGCCGACCGGGACAGGGGGAAGCGTACCAAGAGACC.

Notes on this clone: The read terminates 3 residues ahead of where the CDR3 ends, so the germline J gene completes it. V gene TRBV18 combines with J gene TRBJ1-1; 10 bases are shared with TRBD1. CDR1 and CDR2 (germline): KGHSH, LQKENI. V lost 6 bases, J lost 5 bases, and 6 bases stayed unmatched. CDR3 length equals 14 residues. The CDR3 DNA, read in part, is TGTGCCAGCTCGAGTGACAGGGGGCGAACTGAA. Its protein product is CASSSDRGRTE. The whole CDR3 sequence is CASSSDRGRTEAFF.